This T cell receptor beta chain emerged from a study of shared T cell receptors in the human thymus. The data were produced by immunoSEQ multiplex PCR, yet TCRdb's version contains in-frame clones alone and is incomplete. The sample gives 700,000 or so clones, 70% to 90% of which show up once; under 0.012% is in the top ten. J gave up 2 bases and V 7 bases, and 8 bases lay outside the gene matches. This CDR3 has 14 amino acids. The V gene's germline CDR1 is MNHEY and CDR2 SVGAGI. The sample also formed part of further work on human thymus T cells.

This TCR came from a girl under three years old with a congenital heart defect. The chain recombines TRBV6-5 with TRBJ2-7, with 7 positions matching TRBD1. Sequencing was done on a sample of thymocytes. This CDR3 reads CASNPGQSTYEQYF. The CDR3, as DNA: TGTGCCAGCAATCCGGGACAGTCTACCTACGAGCAGTACTTC.